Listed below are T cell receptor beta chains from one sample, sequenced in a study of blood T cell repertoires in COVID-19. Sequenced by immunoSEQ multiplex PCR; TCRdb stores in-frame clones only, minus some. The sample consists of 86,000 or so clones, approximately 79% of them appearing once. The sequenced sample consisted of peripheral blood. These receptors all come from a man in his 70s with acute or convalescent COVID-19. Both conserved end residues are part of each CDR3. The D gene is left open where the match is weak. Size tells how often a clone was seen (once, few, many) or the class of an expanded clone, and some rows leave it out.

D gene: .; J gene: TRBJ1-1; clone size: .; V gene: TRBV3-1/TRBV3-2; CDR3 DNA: TGTGCCAGCAGCCAGGGGGGAACTGAAGCTTTCTTT; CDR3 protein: CASSQGGTEAFF
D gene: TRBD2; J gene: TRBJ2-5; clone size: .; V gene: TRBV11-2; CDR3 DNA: TGTGCCAGCAGCCCCGGGACTAGCGGGAATCTTCAAGAGACCCAGTACTTC; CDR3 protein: CASSPGTSGNLQETQYF
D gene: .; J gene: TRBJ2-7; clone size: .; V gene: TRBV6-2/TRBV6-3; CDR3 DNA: TGTGCCAGCAGTAAAGGATCAGGCTCCTCCTACGAGCAGTACTTC; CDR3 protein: CASSKGSGSSYEQYF
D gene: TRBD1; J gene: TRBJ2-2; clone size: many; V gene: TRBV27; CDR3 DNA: TGTGCCAGCAGTTTTTGGGACAGTACCGGGGAGCTGTTTTTT; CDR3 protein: CASSFWDSTGELFF
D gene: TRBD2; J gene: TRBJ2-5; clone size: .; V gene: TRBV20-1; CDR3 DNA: TGCGGTCGGGGGGGACAAGAGACCCAGTACTTC; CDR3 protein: CGRGGQETQYF
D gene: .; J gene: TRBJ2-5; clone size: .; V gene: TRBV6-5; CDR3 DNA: TGTGCCAGCAGTTCGTCAGACAGACAAGAGACCCAGTACTTC; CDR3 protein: CASSSSDRQETQYF
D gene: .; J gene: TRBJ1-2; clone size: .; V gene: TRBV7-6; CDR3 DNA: TGTGCCAGCAGCTTCCACGGGGGCTACACCTTC; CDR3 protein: CASSFHGGYTF
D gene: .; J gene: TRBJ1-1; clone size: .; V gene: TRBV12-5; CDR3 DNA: TGTGCTAGTGGTGAACAGGGAGTGAACACTGAAGCTTTCTTT; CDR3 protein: CASGEQGVNTEAFF
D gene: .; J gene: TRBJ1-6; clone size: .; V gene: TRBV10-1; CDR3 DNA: TGCGCCAGCAGTGAGTATCGTCGGGATTCACCCCTCCACTTT; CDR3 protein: CASSEYRRDSPLHF
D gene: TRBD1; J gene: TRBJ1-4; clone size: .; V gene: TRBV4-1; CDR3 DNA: TGCGCCAGCAGCCCCTGGGACAGGGGGGATGAAAAACTGTTTTTT; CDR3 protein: CASSPWDRGDEKLFF
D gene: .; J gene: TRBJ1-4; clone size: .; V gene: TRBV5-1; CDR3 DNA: TGCGCCAGCAGCGTAACAGGGACAACTAATGAAAAACTGTTTTTT; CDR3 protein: CASSVTGTTNEKLFF
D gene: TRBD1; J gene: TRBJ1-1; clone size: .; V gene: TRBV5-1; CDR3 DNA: TGCGCCAGCAGACCCGGGACAGGGAACACTGAAGCTTTCTTT; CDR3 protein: CASRPGTGNTEAFF
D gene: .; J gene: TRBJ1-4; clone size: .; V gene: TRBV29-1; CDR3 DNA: TGCAGCGTTTCCGGGTCAACTAATGAAAAACTGTTTTTT; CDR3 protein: CSVSGSTNEKLFF
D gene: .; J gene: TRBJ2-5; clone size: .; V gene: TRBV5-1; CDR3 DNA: TGCGCCAGCAGCACGACCGGGACAACCTTTCAAGAGACCCAGTACTTC; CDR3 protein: CASSTTGTTFQETQYF
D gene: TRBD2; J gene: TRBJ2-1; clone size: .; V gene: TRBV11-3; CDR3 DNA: TGTGCCAGCAGCCCCGCGGGGGGGAATGAGCAGTTCTTC; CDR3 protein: CASSPAGGNEQFF
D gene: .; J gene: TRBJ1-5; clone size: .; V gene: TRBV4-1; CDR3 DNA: TGCGCCAGCAGCCAACCCCTGGACACAGAAAAGAAACAGCCCCAGCATTTT; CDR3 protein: CASSQPLDTEKKQPQHF
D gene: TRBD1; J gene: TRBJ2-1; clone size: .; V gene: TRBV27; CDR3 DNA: TGTGCCAGCAGGCAAGACAGGGTCGGGGAGCAGTTCTTC; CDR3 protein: CASRQDRVGEQFF
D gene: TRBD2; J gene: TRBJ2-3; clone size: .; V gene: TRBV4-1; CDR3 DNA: TGCGCCAGCAGTCCGGGACTAGCGGGGCTACGTGGAGATACGCAGTATTTT; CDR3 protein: CASSPGLAGLRGDTQYF
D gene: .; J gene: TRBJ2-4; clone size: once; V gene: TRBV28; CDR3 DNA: TGTGCCAGCAGTTTATGGCAGAAAAACATTCAGTACTTC; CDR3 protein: CASSLWQKNIQYF
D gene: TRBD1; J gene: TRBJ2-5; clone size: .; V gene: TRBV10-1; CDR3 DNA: TGCGCCAGCAGTGTGGACAGGGGGTCAGAGACCCAGTACTTC; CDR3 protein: CASSVDRGSETQYF
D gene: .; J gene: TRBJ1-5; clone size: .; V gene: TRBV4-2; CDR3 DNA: TGTGCCAGCAGCCAAGCGACTGCGGGCAATCAGCCCCAGCATTTT; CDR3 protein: CASSQATAGNQPQHF
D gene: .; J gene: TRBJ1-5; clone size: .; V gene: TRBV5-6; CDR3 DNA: TGTGCCAGCAGCCAACACAGTGGATATAGCAATCAGCCCCAGCATTTT; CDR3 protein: CASSQHSGYSNQPQHF
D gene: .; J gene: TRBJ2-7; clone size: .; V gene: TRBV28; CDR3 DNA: TGTGCCAGCAGTTTCCTACAGGGATACGAGCAGTACTTC; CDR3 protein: CASSFLQGYEQYF
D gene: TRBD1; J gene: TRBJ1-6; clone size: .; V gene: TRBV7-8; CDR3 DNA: TGTGCCAGCAGCTTAGTAGTACCCCAGGGGGCGTCTAATTCACCCCTCCACTTT; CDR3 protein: CASSLVVPQGASNSPLHF
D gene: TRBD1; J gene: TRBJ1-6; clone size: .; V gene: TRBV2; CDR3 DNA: TGTGCCAGCAGTGAACAGGGGGTCGATAATTCACCCCTCCACTTT; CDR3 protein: CASSEQGVDNSPLHF
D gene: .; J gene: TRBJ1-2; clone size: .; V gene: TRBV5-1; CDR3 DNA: TGCGCCAGCAGCTTGAACCCAGTTAACTATGGCTACACCTTC; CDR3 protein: CASSLNPVNYGYTF
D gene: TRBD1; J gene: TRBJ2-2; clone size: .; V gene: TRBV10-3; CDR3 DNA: TGTGCCATCAGAGGGACAGGGGGCAATACCGGGGAGCTGTTTTTT; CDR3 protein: CAIRGTGGNTGELFF
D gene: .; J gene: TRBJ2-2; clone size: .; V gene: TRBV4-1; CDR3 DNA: TGCGCCAGCAGCCAAGGAAATTCAGGGCCGGCGGTCGGGGAGCTGTTTTTT; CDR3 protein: CASSQGNSGPAVGELFF
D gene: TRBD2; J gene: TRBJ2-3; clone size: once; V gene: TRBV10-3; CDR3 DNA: TGTGCCATCAGTGATTGGGCGGGGGGCACAGATACGCAGTATTTT; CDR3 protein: CAISDWAGGTDTQYF
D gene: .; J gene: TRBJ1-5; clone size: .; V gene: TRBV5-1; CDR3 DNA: TGCGCCGCCCGGAGGAGCAATCAGCCCCAGCATTTT; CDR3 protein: CAARRSNQPQHF
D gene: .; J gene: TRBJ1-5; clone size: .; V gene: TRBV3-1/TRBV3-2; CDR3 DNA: TGTGCCAGCAGCCTCCTGCCGGGGGGCAATCAGCCCCAGCATTTT; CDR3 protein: CASSLLPGGNQPQHF
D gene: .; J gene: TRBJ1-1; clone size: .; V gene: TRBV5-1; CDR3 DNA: TGCGCCAGCAGTCTCCGGGGGAACACTGAAGCTTTCTTT; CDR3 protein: CASSLRGNTEAFF
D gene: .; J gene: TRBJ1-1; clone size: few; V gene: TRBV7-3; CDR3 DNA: TGTGCCAGCAGCTTAATGGCGGGGGCGGGCGCTGAAGCTTTCTTT; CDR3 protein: CASSLMAGAGAEAFF